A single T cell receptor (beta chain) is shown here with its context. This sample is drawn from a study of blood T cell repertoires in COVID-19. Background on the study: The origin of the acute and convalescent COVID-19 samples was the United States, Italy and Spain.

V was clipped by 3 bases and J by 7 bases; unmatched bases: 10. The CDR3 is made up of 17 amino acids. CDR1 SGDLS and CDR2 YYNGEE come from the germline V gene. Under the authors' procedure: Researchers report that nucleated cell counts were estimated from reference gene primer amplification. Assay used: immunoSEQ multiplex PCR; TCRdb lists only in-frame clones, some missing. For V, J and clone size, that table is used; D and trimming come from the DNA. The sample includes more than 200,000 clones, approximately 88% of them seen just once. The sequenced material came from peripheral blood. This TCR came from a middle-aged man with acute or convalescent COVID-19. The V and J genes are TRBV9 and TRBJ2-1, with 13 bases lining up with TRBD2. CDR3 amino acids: CASSANSGLAGINEQFF. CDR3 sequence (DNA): TGTGCCAGCAGCGCCAATTCGGGACTAGCGGGGATAAATGAGCAGTTCTTC.